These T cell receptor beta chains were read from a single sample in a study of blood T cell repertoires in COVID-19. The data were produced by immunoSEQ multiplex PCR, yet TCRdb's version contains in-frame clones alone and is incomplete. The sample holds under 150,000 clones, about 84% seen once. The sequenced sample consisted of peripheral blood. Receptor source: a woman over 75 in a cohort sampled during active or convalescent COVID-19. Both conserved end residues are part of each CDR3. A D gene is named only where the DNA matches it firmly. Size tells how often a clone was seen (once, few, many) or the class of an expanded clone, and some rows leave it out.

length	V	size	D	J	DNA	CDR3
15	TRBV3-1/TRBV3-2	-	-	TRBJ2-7	TGTGCCAGCAGCCAGCGGTGGGGGGGCCCTTACGAGCAGTACTTC	CASSQRWGGPYEQYF
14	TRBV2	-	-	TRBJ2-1	TGTGCCAGCAGACTCGACAGGTCCTACAATGAGCAGTTCTTC	CASRLDRSYNEQFF
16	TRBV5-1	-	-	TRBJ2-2	TGCGCCAGCAGCAGGGGCGGGGTCTCGAACACCGGGGAGCTGTTTTTT	CASSRGGVSNTGELFF
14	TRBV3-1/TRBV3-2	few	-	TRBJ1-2	TGTGCCAGCAGCCGTAAGGGGCAGAACTATGGCTACACCTTC	CASSRKGQNYGYTF
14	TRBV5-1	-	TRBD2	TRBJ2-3	TGCGCCAGCGTCAGCGGGGGGGGAACAGATACGCAGTATTTT	CASVSGGGTDTQYF
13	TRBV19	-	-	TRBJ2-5	TGTGCCAGTAGTATAGGCAGGGGAGAGACCCAGTACTTC	CASSIGRGETQYF
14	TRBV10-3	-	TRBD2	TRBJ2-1	TGTGCCATCAGTCCGAGCGGGGCGGACAATGAGCAGTTCTTC	CAISPSGADNEQFF
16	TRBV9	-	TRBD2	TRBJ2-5	TGTGCCAGCAGCGTAGGGGGACTAGCCGTCCAAGAGACCCAGTACTTC	CASSVGGLAVQETQYF
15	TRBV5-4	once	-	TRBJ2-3	TGTGCCAGCAGCTTCGAATGGGCAAGCACAGATACGCAGTATTTT	CASSFEWASTDTQYF
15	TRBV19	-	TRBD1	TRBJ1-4	TGTGCCAGTAGTTCCACAGGGGGGAAGAATGAAAAACTGTTTTTT	CASSSTGGKNEKLFF
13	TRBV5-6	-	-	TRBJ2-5	TGTGCCAGCAGCTTTAGGGGTAAAGAGACCCAGTACTTC	CASSFRGKETQYF
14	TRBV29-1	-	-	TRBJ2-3	TGCAGCGTTGAAAAGGGACTGGGCACAGATACGCAGTATTTT	CSVEKGLGTDTQYF
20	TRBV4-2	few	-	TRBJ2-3	TGTGCCAGCAGCCAAGATAGGTCGGTCGGTTACGGAGTTTACACAGATACGCAGTATTTT	CASSQDRSVGYGVYTDTQYF
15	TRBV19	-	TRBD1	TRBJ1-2	TGTGCCAGTAGAGTACCTACAGGGGGCGCCGATGGCTACACCTTC	CASRVPTGGADGYTF
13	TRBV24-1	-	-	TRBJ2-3	TGTGCCACCAGTGATTTTAATATAGATACGCAGTATTTT	CATSDFNIDTQYF
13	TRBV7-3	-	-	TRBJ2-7	TGTGCCAGCAGCTTGACGCTGGCAGGAGAGCAGTACTTC	CASSLTLAGEQYF
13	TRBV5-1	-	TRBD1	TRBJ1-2	TGCGCCTCAGCCCTTTTAGGGGGCGATGGCTACACCTTC	CASALLGGDGYTF